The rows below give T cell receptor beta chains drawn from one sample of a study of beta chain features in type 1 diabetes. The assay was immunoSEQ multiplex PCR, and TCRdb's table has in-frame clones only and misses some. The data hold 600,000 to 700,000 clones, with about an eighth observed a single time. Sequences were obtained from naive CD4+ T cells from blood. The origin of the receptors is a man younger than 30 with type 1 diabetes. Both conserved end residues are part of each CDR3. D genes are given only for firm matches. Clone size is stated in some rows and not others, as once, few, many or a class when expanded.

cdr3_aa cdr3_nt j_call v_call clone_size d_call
CASSEAGLAGEQFF TGTGCCAGCAGTGAAGCGGGACTAGCGGGTGAGCAGTTCTTC TRBJ2-1 TRBV2 . TRBD2
CASSPPGGSYNEQFF TGTGCCAGCTCACCACCTGGGGGGTCCTACAATGAGCAGTTCTTC TRBJ2-1 TRBV18 . .
CASTPGTGVYNEQFF TGTGCCAGCACCCCAGGGACAGGGGTCTACAATGAGCAGTTCTTC TRBJ2-1 TRBV11-2 . TRBD1
CASEAQRGNADTQYF TGCGCCAGCGAGGCCCAGCGGGGGAACGCAGATACGCAGTATTTT TRBJ2-3 TRBV4-1 . TRBD2
CSVGHRVEQYF TGCAGCGTTGGGCACAGGGTTGAGCAGTACTTC TRBJ2-5 TRBV29-1 . .
CAWSGTANTGELFF TGTGCCTGGAGTGGGACCGCAAACACCGGGGAGCTGTTTTTT TRBJ2-2 TRBV30 . .
CASSLAQGVNSYEQYF TGTGCCAGCAGCTTGGCACAGGGGGTGAATTCCTACGAGCAGTACTTC TRBJ2-7 TRBV5-4 . TRBD1
CSASQGYGYTF TGCAGTGCTAGCCAGGGCTATGGCTACACCTTC TRBJ1-2 TRBV20-1 few .
CASSPPGQANSPLHF TGTGCCAGCAGCCCCCCGGGACAGGCGAATTCACCCCTCCACTTT TRBJ1-6 TRBV28 . TRBD1
CASRSSNERYEQYF TGTGCCAGCAGGTCCTCTAACGAACGTTACGAGCAGTACTTC TRBJ2-7 TRBV28 . .
CASSLGYQGGTQYF TGTGCCAGCAGTTTAGGGTACCAGGGGGGTACGCAGTATTTT TRBJ2-3 TRBV27 . .
CASRPLGEGKDEQYF TGTGCCAGCAGGCCCCTCGGGGAGGGAAAGGACGAGCAGTACTTC TRBJ2-7 TRBV13 . TRBD2
CASSLSGPTYHSGNTIYF TGTGCCAGCAGCTTATCTGGACCGACTTATCACTCTGGAAACACCATATATTTT TRBJ1-3 TRBV7-7 . .
CASSHSTGNPSVEQYF TGCGCCAGCAGCCATTCTACAGGGAACCCCTCGGTCGAGCAGTACTTC TRBJ2-7 TRBV4-1 . .
CASSPETGLLEETQYF TGTGCCAGTAGTCCCGAAACGGGACTCCTGGAGGAGACCCAGTACTTC TRBJ2-5 TRBV19 . .
CASSVAAGMYRDTEAFF TGTGCCAGCAGCGTAGCTGCGGGTATGTATAGGGACACTGAAGCTTTCTTT TRBJ1-1 TRBV9 few .
CASSLKQQVYEQYF TGCGCCAGCAGCTTGAAACAGCAGGTCTACGAGCAGTACTTC TRBJ2-7 TRBV5-1 . .
CASSPGTFYGYTF TGTGCCAGCTCACCCGGGACGTTCTATGGCTACACCTTC TRBJ1-2 TRBV18 . .
CASSLETGSSYEQYF TGCGCCAGCAGTTTGGAAACAGGGAGCTCCTACGAGCAGTACTTC TRBJ2-7 TRBV5-1 . .
CASSQSQETQYF TGCGCCAGCAGCCAATCCCAGGAGACCCAGTACTTC TRBJ2-5 TRBV5-1 . .
CAWIQRDQDTQYF TGTGCCTGGATACAGCGGGATCAAGATACGCAGTATTTT TRBJ2-3 TRBV30 . TRBD2
CASSDSSVAGEPYGYTF TGTGCCAGCAGTGACTCGAGTGTGGCAGGGGAACCCTATGGCTACACCTTC TRBJ1-2 TRBV6-4 . .
CASSDSSSGRGTQYF TGTGCCAGCAGCGACTCATCCAGCGGGAGGGGTACGCAGTATTTT TRBJ2-3 TRBV6-1 few TRBD2
CASSVRRDNYGYTF TGTGCCAGCAGTGTCCGCAGGGATAACTATGGCTACACCTTC TRBJ1-2 TRBV6-1 few .
CASSRSPGNYGYTF TGTGCCAGCAGCCGATCTCCGGGGAACTATGGCTACACCTTC TRBJ1-2 TRBV7-9 few .
CASSQDWIAGAQEQFF TGTGCCAGCAGCCAAGATTGGATAGCGGGGGCCCAGGAGCAGTTCTTC TRBJ2-1 TRBV4-2 few TRBD2
CASSLGSAGGQETQYF TGCGCCAGCAGCTTGGGGTCGGCGGGGGGACAAGAGACCCAGTACTTC TRBJ2-5 TRBV5-1 . TRBD2
CASSQGGHSYEQYF TGTGCCAGCAGCCAGGGCGGGCACTCCTACGAGCAGTACTTC TRBJ2-7 TRBV7-9 few .
CASSLAPDEKLFF TGCGCCAGCAGCTTGGCCCCCGATGAAAAACTGTTTTTT TRBJ1-4 TRBV5-1 . .
CSVSGQMNTEAFF TGCAGCGTTTCGGGACAGATGAACACTGAAGCTTTCTTT TRBJ1-1 TRBV29-1 . TRBD1
CASSQLLQETQYF TGCGCCAGCAGCCAACTACTACAAGAGACCCAGTACTTC TRBJ2-5 TRBV4-1 . .
CASSKEVPDEQYF TGTGCCAGCAGCAAAGAGGTGCCCGACGAGCAGTACTTC TRBJ2-7 TRBV14 few .
CASSLGGLYEQYF TGTGCCAGCAGCTTAGGGGGCTTGTACGAGCAGTACTTC TRBJ2-7 TRBV5-6 few TRBD1
CASSFDRNYGYTF TGTGCCAGCAGCTTTGACAGAAACTATGGCTACACCTTC TRBJ1-2 TRBV7-6 . .
CSVEVGSTDTQYF TGCAGCGTTGAGGTGGGGAGCACAGATACGCAGTATTTT TRBJ2-3 TRBV29-1 few .
CASSQHLAGGTYEQYF TGTGCCAGCAGCCAACACCTAGCGGGGGGTACCTACGAGCAGTACTTC TRBJ2-7 TRBV14 . TRBD2
CASSLGTAQTEAFF TGTGCCAGTAGTTTGGGGACAGCTCAGACTGAAGCTTTCTTT TRBJ1-1 TRBV19 . TRBD1
CASSPAAEYEQYF TGTGCCAGCAGCCCAGCAGCGGAATACGAGCAGTACTTC TRBJ2-7 TRBV11-3 few .
CASSLAGYGYTF TGTGCCAGCAGTTTGGCGGGATATGGCTACACCTTC TRBJ1-2 TRBV6-5 few .
CASSLAGGAETQYF TGTGCCAGCAGCTTAGCGGGCGGGGCAGAGACCCAGTACTTC TRBJ2-5 TRBV7-9 . .
CASSYSWASDSYEQYF TGTGCCAGCAGTTACTCCTGGGCATCCGACTCTTACGAGCAGTACTTC TRBJ2-7 TRBV6-5 . .
CAWSPQVGGGAFF TGTGCCTGGAGTCCCCAGGTCGGGGGGGGAGCTTTCTTT TRBJ1-1 TRBV30 . .
CASSVGDDQETQYF TGTGCCAGCAGCGTAGGGGACGACCAAGAGACCCAGTACTTC TRBJ2-5 TRBV9 few .